The next 10 T cell receptor beta chains were all read from a single sample in a study of blood T cell repertoires in COVID-19. TCRdb's table, derived via immunoSEQ multiplex PCR, lists solely in-frame clones and lacks some. The repertoire holds approximately 140,000 clones, with 88% as singletons. Source material: PBMCs or T cells enriched from blood (not recorded which). These receptors originate from a woman aged 30 to 39 with acute COVID-19.

The V and J genes are TRBV30 and TRBJ1-5; 11 bases line up with TRBD1. CDR1 is GTSNPN and CDR2 is SVGIG in the germline V gene (reference sequence). The trim removed 1 base at V and 2 bases at J, leaving 13 bases unmatched. The CDR3 consists of 19 residues. CDR3 sequence (DNA): TGTGCCTGGAGTGGCAAATCCGGGACAGGGGGTAGGGGCAATCAGCCCCAGCATTTT. It is translated as CAWSGKSGTGGRGNQPQHF.

The J gene is TRBJ2-5, the V gene TRBV28; D gene uncertain. V was clipped by 3 bases and J by 7 bases, with 9 bases between them. The CDR3 runs to 12 residues. Germline V gene data show CDR1 as MDHEN and CDR2 as SYDVKM. In nucleotides, the CDR3 is TGTGCCAGCAGTTTTGTATTTATGACCCAGTACTTC. Protein: CASSFVFMTQYF. Based on the CDR3 plus reference TRBV28 and TRBJ2-5, the full variable domain is DVKVTQSSRYLVKRTGEKVFLECVQDMDHENMFWYRQDPGLGLRLIYFSYDVKMKEKGDIPEGYSVSREKKERFSLILESASTNQTSMYLCASSFVFMTQYFGPGTRLLVL.

V is TRBV7-2 and J is TRBJ1-4; D not resolved. Trimming took 5 bases from V and 5 from J, leaving 15 bases between them. CDR1 and CDR2 from the germline V gene are SGHTA and FQGNSA. This CDR3 is 15 amino acids long. The CDR3 DNA reads as TGTGCCAGCAGCAAAAAAACCGGTTTGAATGAAAAACTGTTTTTT. Its translation is CASSKKTGLNEKLFF.

This clone occurred a few times. The chain combines TRBV7-2 with TRBJ1-3; D call uncertain. This CDR3 spans 16 amino acids. Germline CDR1 SGHTA, CDR2 FQGNSA. The V gene lost 5 bases and the J gene lost 0 bases, with 14 bases spanning the gap. CDR3 residues: CASSRDVGSSGNTIYF. The CDR3 DNA follows: TGTGCCAGCAGCCGTGATGTAGGGAGCTCTGGAAACACCATATATTTT. Combining the CDR3 with reference TRBV7-2 and TRBJ1-3 gives the whole variable domain GAGVSQSPSNKVTEKGKDVELRCDPISGHTALYWYRQSLGQGLEFLIYFQGNSAPDKSGLPSDRFSAERTGGSVSTLTIQRTQQEDSAVYLCASSRDVGSSGNTIYFGEGSWLTVV.

This clone was picked up a small number of times. The chain is built from TRBV28 and TRBJ1-2; 8 positions agree with TRBD1. V was pared by 4 bases and J by 4 bases, with 11 bases of the junction left unmatched. The CDR3 extends over 16 amino acids. The germline CDR1 and CDR2 sequences are MDHEN and SYDVKM. The CDR3, as DNA: TGTGCCAGCAGTTGGAGACAGGGGTGGGTTCCCTATGGCTACACCTTC. As protein: CASSWRQGWVPYGYTF.

The V and J genes are TRBV14 and TRBJ2-1; 10 nucleotides match TRBD1. J lost 0 bases, V lost 3 bases, and 5 bases had no gene match. The germline gives CDR1 SGHDN, CDR2 FVKESK. There are 17 residues in the CDR3. The CDR3: CASSQPGQGSSYNEQFF. CDR3 bases: TGTGCCAGCAGCCAGCCGGGACAGGGGAGCTCCTACAATGAGCAGTTCTTC.

The chain is built from TRBV27 and TRBJ2-1, with a tentative D call TRBD1 (5 bases). Trimming pared 5 bases from V and 4 bases from J, leaving 15 bases between. This CDR3 is 15 amino acids long. Germline CDR1 reads MNHEY; CDR2 reads SMNVEV (reference sequence). CDR3 sequence: CASSLTAYAYNEQFF. The CDR3 nucleotides are TGTGCCAGCAGTCTGACAGCTTATGCTTACAATGAGCAGTTCTTC.

The V call is TRBV27, the J call TRBJ1-5; D call uncertain. The CDR3 contains 14 residues. The V gene lost 5 bases and the J gene lost 5 bases, with 13 bases spanning the gap. Germline-derived CDR1 and CDR2 are MNHEY and SMNVEV (reference sequence). The CDR3 region has the DNA TGTGCCAGCAGTAATGTCGGGGATTATCAGCCCCAGCATTTT. Its protein is CASSNVGDYQPQHF.

V gene TRBV25-1 combines with J gene TRBJ2-5; D perhaps matches TRBD1 (5 bases). The CDR3 consists of 13 residues. Germline V gene data show CDR1 as MGHDK and CDR2 as SYGVNS. The V gene lost 7 bases and the J gene lost 1 base, with 10 bases spanning the gap. CDR3 residues: CASMRQGQETQYF. As DNA, the CDR3 is TGTGCCAGCATGCGTCAGGGCCAAGAGACCCAGTACTTC.

This clone was seen just once. This chain uses TRBV3-1 (or the pseudogene TRBV3-2) with TRBJ2-7; 10 bases are a match to TRBD2. The CDR3 has 17 amino acids. CDR1 is LGHDT, CDR2 YNNKEL, per germline (reference sequence). The junction had 11 bases not matched to a gene; V was cut back by 1 base and J by 5 bases. CDR3 residues: CASSQVEASGSLNEQYF. The CDR3, as DNA: TGTGCCAGCAGCCAAGTTGAGGCTAGCGGGAGTCTTAACGAGCAGTACTTC.